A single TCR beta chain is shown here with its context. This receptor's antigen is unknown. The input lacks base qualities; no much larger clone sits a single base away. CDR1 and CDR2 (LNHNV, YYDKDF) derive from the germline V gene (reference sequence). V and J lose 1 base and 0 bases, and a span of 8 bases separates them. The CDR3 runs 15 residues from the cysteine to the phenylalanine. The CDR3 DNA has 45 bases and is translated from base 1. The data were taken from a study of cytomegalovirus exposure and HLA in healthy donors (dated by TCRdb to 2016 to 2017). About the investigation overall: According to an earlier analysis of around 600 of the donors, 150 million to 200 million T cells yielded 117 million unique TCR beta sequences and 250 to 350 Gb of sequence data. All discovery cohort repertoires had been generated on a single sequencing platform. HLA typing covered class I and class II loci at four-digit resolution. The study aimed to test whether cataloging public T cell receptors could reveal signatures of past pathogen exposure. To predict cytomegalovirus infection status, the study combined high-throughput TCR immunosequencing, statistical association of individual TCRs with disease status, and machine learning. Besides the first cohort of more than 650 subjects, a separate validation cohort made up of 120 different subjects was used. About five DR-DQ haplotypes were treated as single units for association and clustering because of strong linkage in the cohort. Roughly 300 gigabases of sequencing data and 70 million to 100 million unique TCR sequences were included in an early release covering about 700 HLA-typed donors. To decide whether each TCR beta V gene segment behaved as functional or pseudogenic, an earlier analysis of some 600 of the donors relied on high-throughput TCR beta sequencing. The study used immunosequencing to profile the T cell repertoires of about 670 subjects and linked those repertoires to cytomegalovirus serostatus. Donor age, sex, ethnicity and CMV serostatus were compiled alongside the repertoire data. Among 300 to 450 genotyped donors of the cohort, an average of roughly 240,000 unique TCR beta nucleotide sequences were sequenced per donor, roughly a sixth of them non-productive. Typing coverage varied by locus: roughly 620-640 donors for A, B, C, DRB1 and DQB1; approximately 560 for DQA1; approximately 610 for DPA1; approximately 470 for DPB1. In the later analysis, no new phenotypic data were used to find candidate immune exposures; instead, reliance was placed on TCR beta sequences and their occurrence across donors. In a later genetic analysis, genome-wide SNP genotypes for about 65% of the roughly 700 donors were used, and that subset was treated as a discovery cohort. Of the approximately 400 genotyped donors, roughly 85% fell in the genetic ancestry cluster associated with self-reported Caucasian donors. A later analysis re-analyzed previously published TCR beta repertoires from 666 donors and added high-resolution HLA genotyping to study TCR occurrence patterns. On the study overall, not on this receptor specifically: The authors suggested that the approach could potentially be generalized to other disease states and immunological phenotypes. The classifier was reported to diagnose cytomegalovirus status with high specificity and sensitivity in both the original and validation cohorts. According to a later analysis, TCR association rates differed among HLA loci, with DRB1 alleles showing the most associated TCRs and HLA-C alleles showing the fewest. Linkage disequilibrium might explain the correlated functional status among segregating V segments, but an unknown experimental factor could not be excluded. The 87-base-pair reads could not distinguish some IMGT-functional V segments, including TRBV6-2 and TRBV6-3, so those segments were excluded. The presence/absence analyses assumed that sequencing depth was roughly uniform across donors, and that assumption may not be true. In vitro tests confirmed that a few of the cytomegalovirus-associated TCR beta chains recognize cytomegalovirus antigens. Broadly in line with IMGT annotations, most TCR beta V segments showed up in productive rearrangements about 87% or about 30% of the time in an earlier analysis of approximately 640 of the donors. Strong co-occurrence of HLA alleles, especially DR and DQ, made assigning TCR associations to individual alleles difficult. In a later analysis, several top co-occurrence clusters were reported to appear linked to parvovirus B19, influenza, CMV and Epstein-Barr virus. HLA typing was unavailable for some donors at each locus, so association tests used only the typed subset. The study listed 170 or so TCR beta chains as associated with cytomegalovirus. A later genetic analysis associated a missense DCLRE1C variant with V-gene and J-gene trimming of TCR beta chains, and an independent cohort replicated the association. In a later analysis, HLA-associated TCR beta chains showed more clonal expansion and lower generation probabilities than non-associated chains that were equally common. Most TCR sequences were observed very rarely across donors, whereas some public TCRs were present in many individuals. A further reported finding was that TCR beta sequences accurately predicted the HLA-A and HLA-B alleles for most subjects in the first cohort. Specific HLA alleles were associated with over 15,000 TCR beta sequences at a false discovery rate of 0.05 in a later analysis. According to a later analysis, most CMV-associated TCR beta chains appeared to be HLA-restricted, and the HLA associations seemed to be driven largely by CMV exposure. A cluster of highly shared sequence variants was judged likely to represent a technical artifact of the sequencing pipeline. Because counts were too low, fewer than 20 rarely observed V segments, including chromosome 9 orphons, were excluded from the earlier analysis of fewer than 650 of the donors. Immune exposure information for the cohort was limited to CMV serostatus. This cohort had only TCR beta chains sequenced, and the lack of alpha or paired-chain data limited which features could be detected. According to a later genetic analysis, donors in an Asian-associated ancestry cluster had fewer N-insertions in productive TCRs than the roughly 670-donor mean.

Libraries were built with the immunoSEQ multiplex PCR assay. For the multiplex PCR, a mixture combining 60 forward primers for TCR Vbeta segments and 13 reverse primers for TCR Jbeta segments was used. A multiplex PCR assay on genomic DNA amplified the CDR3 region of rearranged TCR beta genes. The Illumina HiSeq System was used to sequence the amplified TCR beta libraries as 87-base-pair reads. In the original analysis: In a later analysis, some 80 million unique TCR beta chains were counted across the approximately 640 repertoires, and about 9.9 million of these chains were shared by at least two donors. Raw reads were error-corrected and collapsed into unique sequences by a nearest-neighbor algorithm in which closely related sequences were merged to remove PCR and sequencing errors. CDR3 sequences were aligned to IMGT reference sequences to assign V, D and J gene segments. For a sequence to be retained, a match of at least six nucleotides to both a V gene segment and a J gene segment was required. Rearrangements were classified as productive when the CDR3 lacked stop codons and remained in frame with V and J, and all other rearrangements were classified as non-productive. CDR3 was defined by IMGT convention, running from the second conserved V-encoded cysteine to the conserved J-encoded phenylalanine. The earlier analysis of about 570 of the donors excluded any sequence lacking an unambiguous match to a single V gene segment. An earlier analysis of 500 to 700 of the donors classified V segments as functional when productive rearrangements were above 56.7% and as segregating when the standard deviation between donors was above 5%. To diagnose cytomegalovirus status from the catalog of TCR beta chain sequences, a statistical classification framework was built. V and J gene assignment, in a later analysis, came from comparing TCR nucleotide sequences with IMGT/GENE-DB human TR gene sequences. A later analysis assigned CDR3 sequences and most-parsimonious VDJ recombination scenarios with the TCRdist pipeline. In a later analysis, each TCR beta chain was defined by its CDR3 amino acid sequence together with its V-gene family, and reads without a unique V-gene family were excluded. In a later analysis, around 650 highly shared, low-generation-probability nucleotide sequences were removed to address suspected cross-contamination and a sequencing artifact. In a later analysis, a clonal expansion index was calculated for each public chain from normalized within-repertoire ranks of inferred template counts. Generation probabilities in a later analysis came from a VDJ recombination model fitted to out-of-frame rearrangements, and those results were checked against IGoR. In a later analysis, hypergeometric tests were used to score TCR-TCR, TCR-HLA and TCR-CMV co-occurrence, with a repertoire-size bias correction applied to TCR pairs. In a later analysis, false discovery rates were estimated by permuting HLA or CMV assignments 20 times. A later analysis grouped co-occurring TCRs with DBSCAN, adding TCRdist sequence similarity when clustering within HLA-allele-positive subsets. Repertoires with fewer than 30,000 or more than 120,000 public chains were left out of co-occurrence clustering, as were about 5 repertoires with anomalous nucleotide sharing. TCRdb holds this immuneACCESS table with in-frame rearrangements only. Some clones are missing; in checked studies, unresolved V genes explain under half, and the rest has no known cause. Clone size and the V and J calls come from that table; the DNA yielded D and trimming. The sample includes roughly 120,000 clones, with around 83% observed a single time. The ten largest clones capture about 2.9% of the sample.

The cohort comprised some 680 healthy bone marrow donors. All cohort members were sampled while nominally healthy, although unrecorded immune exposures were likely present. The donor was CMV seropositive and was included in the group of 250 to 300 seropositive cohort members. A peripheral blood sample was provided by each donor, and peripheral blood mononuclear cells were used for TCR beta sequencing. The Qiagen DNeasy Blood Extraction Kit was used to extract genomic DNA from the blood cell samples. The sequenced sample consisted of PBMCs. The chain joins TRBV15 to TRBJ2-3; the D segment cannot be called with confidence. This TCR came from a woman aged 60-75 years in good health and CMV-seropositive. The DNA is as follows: TGTGCCACCAGCAGAGCGACTGTTAGCACAGATACGCAGTATTTT. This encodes CATSRATVSTDTQYF.